In this sample, the clone carrying this T cell receptor (beta chain) turned up a few times. Its antigen is currently unknown. The entry originates in a study of identical twins' blood T cells. Overall study: About 50 million reads came from some 12 libraries, six alpha, six beta. Whole-study results and caveats: Twin similarity might stem from environmental factors, not only genetics. Shared CDR3 clonotype counts between two donors mainly tracked the product of their cloneset sizes, twins included.

V was shortened by 1 base and J by 2 bases, with 12 bases between the two germline ends. The CDR3 sequence is 15 residues long. Germline CDR1 and CDR2: SGHDN and FVKESK. TCRdb itself ran the 5' RACE reads through MiXCR, one entry per CDR3 protein. The profile shows about 370,000 distinct CDR3 sequences, 28% of them singletons. This receptor was taken from a woman aged 18 to 50 in good health. The sequencing input was PBMCs. The chain employs TRBV14 and TRBJ2-7; D perhaps matches TRBD2 (6 bases). CDR3 sequence (DNA): TGTGCCAGCAGCCAAGGTCCTAGCGAGACCTACGAGCAGTACTTC. Translation: CASSQGPSETYEQYF.